This T cell receptor (beta chain) is from a study of T cells in Graves' hyperthyroidism and ophthalmopathy. Across the whole study: Peripheral blood was secured at the point of initial diagnosis, before any treatment.

V was pared by 2 bases and J by 3 bases, with 15 bases between. Germline-derived CDR1 and CDR2 are DFQATT and SNEGSKA (reference sequence). CDR3 size: 15 residues. Findings of the study overall: It was a median roughly 6.5 months before onset that the model predicted ophthalmopathy.

RNA transcripts served as the template for amplifying TCR beta CDR3 regions. When the TCR CDR3 underwent first-round RT-PCR, the HTBI primer set was used. Each CDR3 protein is one row after TCRdb ran MiXCR on the multiplex PCR reads. The table has roughly 380,000 distinct CDR3 sequences, 11% to 15% seen once; the top ten hold approximately 11%. This clonotype was detected ten times or more. The antigen remains unidentified. The sample taken for sequencing was blood. This receptor was identified in an older woman with Graves' hyperthyroidism. The gene calls are TRBV20-1 and TRBJ2-3; perhaps D is TRBD1 or TRBD2 (8 bases each). The CDR3 loop reads CSARHSGTGTDTQYF. As DNA, the CDR3 is TGCAGTGCTAGACATAGCGGGACAGGAACAGATACGCAGTATTTT.